Following are 13 T cell receptor beta chains from one sample sequenced in a study of shared clonotypes between healthy human individuals. Selected positively for CCR7 and CD45RO-negative, naive CD8 cells excluded terminally differentiated effector memory CD45RA+ cells. The method was immunoSEQ multiplex PCR; TCRdb's version includes in-frame clones alone and lacks a portion of them. This table holds 2 million or so clones, over 85% found once. The specimen was naive CD8+ T cells sorted from blood. The origin of the receptors is a young man in good health.

This clone was seen just once. The chain carries TRBV7-9 and TRBJ2-3; tentatively, D is TRBD1 (6 bases). Trimming took 0 bases from V and 3 from J, leaving 16 bases between them. Germline CDR1 reads SEHNR; CDR2 reads FQNEAQ (reference sequence). This CDR3 has 17 residues. The CDR3 sequence: CASSLAHGGQGTDTQYF. The CDR3 DNA reads TGTGCCAGCAGCTTAGCCCATGGCGGCCAGGGGACAGATACGCAGTATTTT.

This rearrangement joins TRBV11-3 to TRBJ1-6, with a possible D match to TRBD1 (5 bases). V lost 6 bases and J lost 10, with 13 bases in between. Germline lookup yields CDR1 SGHNT and CDR2 YENEEA. This CDR3 contains 13 residues. CDR3 sequence reads: CASSVRDGSPLHF. The DNA of the CDR3 is TGTGCCAGCAGTGTCCGGGACGGATCACCCCTCCACTTT.

The rearrangement uses TRBV6-1 and TRBJ1-2, with D possibly matching TRBD1 (6 bases). This CDR3 region has 14 residues. The germline CDR1 and CDR2 sequences are MNHNS and SASEGT. V lost 6 bases to trimming and J lost 4 bases, with 15 bases between them. CDR3 residues: CASSPYGGPYGYTF. In DNA form, the CDR3 reads TGTGCCAGCAGCCCCTACGGGGGCCCCTATGGCTACACCTTC.

The genes are TRBV7-2 and TRBJ1-1, with D unclear. V was clipped by 1 base and J by 1 base, with 16 bases between them. From germline, CDR1 is SGHTA and CDR2 FQGNSA. The CDR3 consists of 17 residues. CDR3 sequence: CASSLELWRETNTEAFF. The DNA of the CDR3 is TGTGCCAGCAGCTTAGAGTTGTGGAGGGAGACGAACACTGAAGCTTTCTTT. Full variable domain (remainder filled in from reference TRBV7-2 and TRBJ1-1): GAGVSQSPSNKVTEKGKDVELRCDPISGHTALYWYRQSLGQGLEFLIYFQGNSAPDKSGLPSDRFSAERTGGSVSTLTIQRTQQEDSAVYLCASSLELWRETNTEAFFGQGTRLTVV.

The CDR3 here is CAWSQGNEQYF. In DNA form, the CDR3 reads TGTGCCTGGAGCCAGGGGAACGAGCAGTACTTC. The chain is built from TRBV30 and TRBJ2-7, with D maybe TRBD1 (6 bases). Trimming shortened V by 3 bases and J by 5 bases, and 8 bases separated the two germline ends. CDR3 size: 11 residues. Germline-derived CDR1 and CDR2 are GTSNPN and SVGIG (reference sequence).

This chain joins TRBV5-1 and TRBJ1-2; 10 nucleotides agree with TRBD1. Germline V lookup: CDR1 SGHRS, CDR2 YFSETQ. The CDR3 has 15 amino acids. J gave up 6 bases and V 4 bases, and 9 bases lay outside the gene matches. The chain's CDR3 is CASSLSTGTGDGYTF. For the CDR3, the DNA is TGCGCCAGCAGCCTGAGTACCGGGACAGGGGATGGCTACACCTTC. Using reference TRBV5-1 and TRBJ1-2 for the parts outside the CDR3, the full variable domain is KAGVTQTPRYLIKTRGQQVTLSCSPISGHRSVSWYQQTPGQGLQFLFEYFSETQRNKGNFPGRFSGRQFSNSRSEMNVSTLELGDSALYLCASSLSTGTGDGYTFGSGTRLTVV.

The chain joins TRBV18 to TRBJ2-7, with TRBD1 identical over 7 bases. CDR1 and CDR2 (germline): KGHSH, LQKENI. The CDR3 is 14 amino acids. V was pared by 8 bases and J by 3 bases, with 10 bases of the junction left unmatched. The CDR3, as DNA: TGTGCCAGCACCCCTCCCGACAGGGTCTACGAGCAGTACTTC. Translating gives CASTPPDRVYEQYF.

This rearrangement joins TRBV5-1 to TRBJ2-7, with 7 bases lining up with TRBD1. Per germline, CDR1 SGHRS and CDR2 YFSETQ. V was pared by 3 bases and J by 4 bases, with 7 bases of the junction left unmatched. There are 14 residues in the CDR3. CDR3 DNA sequence: TGCGCCAGCAGCTCCCAGACAGGGTCGTACGAGCAGTACTTC. It encodes CASSSQTGSYEQYF.

J is TRBJ1-2 and V is TRBV25-1; TRBD1 is a possible D gene (6 bases). There are 12 residues in the CDR3. V dropped 6 bases and J dropped 3 bases, with 8 bases sitting between them. CDR1 and CDR2 from the germline V gene are MGHDK and SYGVNS. The CDR3 region has the DNA TGTGCCAGCAGAGGGGGTCACTATGGCTACACCTTC. Encoded protein: CASRGGHYGYTF.

The chain combines TRBV6-5 with TRBJ1-6, with unresolved D. Between the trimmed V and J ends, which lost 1 base and 0 bases, there was a span of 7 bases. Germline lookup yields CDR1 MNHEY and CDR2 SVGAGI. The CDR3 has 16 residues. The CDR3 DNA reads as TGTGCCAGCAGTTACTGGCCCCGCTCCTATAATTCACCCCTCCACTTT. Translating gives CASSYWPRSYNSPLHF.

CDR3 sequence (DNA): TGTGCCACCAGCAGAGTCCTAGGCGTTATAAATGAGCAGTTCTTC. It is translated as CATSRVLGVINEQFF. The chain recombines TRBV15 with TRBJ2-1, with D uncertain. Trimming removed 1 base at V and 7 bases at J, with 14 bases between. The CDR3 loop spans 15 amino acids. Germline CDR1 is LNHNV and CDR2 is YYDKDF (reference sequence).

J is TRBJ2-5 and V is TRBV30; TRBD1 is a possible D gene (6 bases). With 3 bases removed from V and 3 bases from J, the gap between germline ends came to 11 bases. Germline loops: CDR1 GTSNPN, CDR2 SVGIG (reference sequence). The CDR3 is 13 residues long. Written as DNA, the CDR3 is TGTGCCTGGAGAAAAAGGACAGAAGAGACCCAGTACTTC. It translates to CAWRKRTEETQYF.

V and J are TRBV9 and TRBJ2-2; D unclear. V was clipped by 0 bases and J by 4 bases, with 16 bases between them. This CDR3 is 17 amino acids long. CDR1 SGDLS and CDR2 YYNGEE come from the germline V gene. CDR3 region: CASSVDDTGPITGELFF. The CDR3 region has the DNA TGTGCCAGCAGCGTAGATGATACCGGGCCTATCACCGGGGAGCTGTTTTTT.